The 14 T cell receptor beta chains given below trace back to one sample, sequenced in a study of OX40 agonist ivuxolimab in advanced cancers. TCRdb's copy holds only in-frame clones and misses some; the assay was immunoSEQ multiplex PCR. Here the sample spans 50,000 to 80,000 clones, about 88% being singletons. Here the sequenced sample was CD4+ or CD8+ T cells sorted from blood, taken in a trial of the OX40 agonist ivuxolimab. The receptors were gathered from an adult with an advanced solid tumor such as melanoma, head and neck, liver or kidney cancer.

This rearrangement joins TRBV7-3 to TRBJ2-1, with 7 bases lining up with TRBD2. The length of the CDR3 is 15 residues. Germline CDR1 SGHTA, CDR2 FQGTGA. V shed 2 bases, J shed 7 bases, and the junction held 8 bases outside the gene matches. The CDR3 sequence: CASSLGLTGRNEQFF. In DNA form, the CDR3 reads TGTGCCAGCAGCTTAGGACTTACCGGGAGGAATGAGCAGTTCTTC. Looking up the rest from reference TRBV7-3 and TRBJ2-1 gives the full variable domain: GAGVSQTPSNKVTEKGKYVELRCDPISGHTALYWYRQSLGQGPEFLIYFQGTGAADDSGLPNDRFFAVRPEGSVSTLKIQRTERGDSAVYLCASSLGLTGRNEQFFGPGTRLTVL.

The rearrangement uses TRBV6-6 and TRBJ1-3, with TRBD1 matching 9 bases. Germline V gene data show CDR1 as MNHNY and CDR2 as SVGAGI (reference sequence). With 6 bases clipped from V and 2 bases from J, the junction kept 8 bases outside the gene matches. The CDR3 totals 16 residues. The CDR3 coding sequence is TGTGCCAGCAGCAAGACGACAGGGGGTACTGGAAACACCATATATTTT. The encoded protein is CASSKTTGGTGNTIYF.

The chain employs TRBV4-1 and TRBJ1-2; D may be TRBD1 (6 bases). The CDR3 consists of 16 residues. The V end lost 1 base, the J end lost 5 bases, and 17 bases lay between the germline ends. Germline V lookup: CDR1 MGHRA, CDR2 YSYEKL. CDR3 sequence reads: CASSQGTKGGGYGYTF. The CDR3 DNA sequence: TGCGCCAGCAGCCAAGGAACCAAAGGGGGGGGATATGGCTACACCTTC.

In its sample, this clone was seen once. V usage is TRBV11-2 and J usage is TRBJ2-1; 12 nucleotides line up with TRBD2. V lost 4 bases, J lost 5 bases, and 6 bases stayed unmatched. The V gene's germline CDR1 is SGHAT and CDR2 FQNNGV. This CDR3 spans 16 amino acids. As DNA, the CDR3 is TGTGCCAGCAGCTATGGGCTAGCGGGGGGGGACAATGAGCAGTTCTTC. This translates into CASSYGLAGGDNEQFF.

The rearrangement uses TRBV5-4 and TRBJ2-3; 8 bases match TRBD1. This CDR3 spans 16 amino acids. V lost 2 bases, J lost 5 bases, and 10 bases stayed unmatched. Germline V lookup: CDR1 SGHNT, CDR2 YYREEE (reference sequence). The DNA of the CDR3 is TGTGCCAGCAGCTTAGGGACAGGCAATATGGGAGATACGCAGTATTTT. Translated, it gives CASSLGTGNMGDTQYF.

The chain joins TRBV29-1 to TRBJ1-1; 8 positions match TRBD1. The CDR3 totals 13 residues. Germline-derived CDR1 and CDR2 are SQVTM and ANQGSEA. Trimming removed 6 bases from V and 7 bases from J; junction bases left unmatched: 10. The CDR3 nucleotides read TGCAGCGTCAGTCCAGGGGGCCCGGGTGAAGCTTTCTTT. This codes for CSVSPGGPGEAFF. Full variable domain (rest looked up from reference TRBV29-1 and TRBJ1-1): SAVISQKPSRDICQRGTSLTIQCQVDSQVTMMFWYRQQPGQSLTLIATANQGSEATYESGFVIDKFPISRPNLTFSTLTVSNMSPEDSSIYLCSVSPGGPGEAFFGQGTRLTVV.

The chain joins TRBV5-1 to TRBJ2-3, with TRBD1 as a possible D gene (6 bases). CDR3 length: 20 amino acids. CDR1 is SGHRS, CDR2 YFSETQ, per germline. Trimming removed 0 bases at V and 2 bases at J, with 25 bases between. The CDR3 loop reads CASSLARGSGPWGATDTQYF. In DNA, the CDR3 is TGCGCCAGCAGCTTGGCCAGGGGTTCGGGTCCTTGGGGAGCCACAGATACGCAGTATTTT.

This rearrangement joins TRBV5-6 to TRBJ2-7, with D hard to call. The CDR3 sequence is 11 residues long. Trimming took 2 bases from V and 3 from J, leaving 3 bases between them. Germline V gene sequence: CDR1 SGHDT, CDR2 YYEEEE. The CDR3 DNA sequence: TGTGCCAGCAGCTTCGGCTACGAGCAGTACTTC. It specifies CASSFGYEQYF.

The DNA for the CDR3 is TGTGCCAGCAGGGACTTCCTCCGAGATACGCAGTATTTT. This codes for CASRDFLRDTQYF. V gene TRBV6-1 combines with J gene TRBJ2-3; maybe TRBD2 (5 bases). The CDR3 is 13 residues long. Germline V CDR1 and CDR2: MNHNS, SASEGT. Trimming removed 6 bases at V and 5 bases at J, with 12 bases between.

V is TRBV7-6 and J is TRBJ1-4; no firm D call. CDR1 is SGHVS and CDR2 is FNYEAQ in the germline V gene. CDR3 length: 12 residues. Trimming took 5 bases from V and 7 from J, leaving 8 bases between them. The CDR3 sequence: CASSLPGEKLFF. CDR3 nucleotides: TGTGCCAGCAGCCTCCCGGGTGAAAAACTGTTTTTT.

This clone was seen just once. The J gene is TRBJ2-2, the V gene TRBV10-1, with D perhaps matching TRBD2 (7 bases). The CDR3 has 16 residues. Trimming shortened V by 10 bases and J by 4 bases, and 22 bases separated the two germline ends. CDR1 is WNHNN, CDR2 SYGVQD, per germline (reference sequence). CDR3 in amino acids: CATASWGGLGTGELFF. Written as DNA, the CDR3 is TGCGCCACCGCCTCTTGGGGGGGGCTGGGCACCGGGGAGCTGTTTTTT.

The V gene is TRBV28, the J gene TRBJ2-1, with D unresolved. The CDR3 covers 15 residues. V was trimmed by 4 bases and J by 5 bases, leaving 15 bases between them. Germline-derived CDR1 and CDR2 are MDHEN and SYDVKM. The chain's CDR3 is CASSSNRLAHNEQFF. The CDR3 nucleotides read TGTGCCAGCAGTTCCAATAGATTGGCCCACAATGAGCAGTTCTTC.

V and J are TRBV6-5 and TRBJ1-6; no firm D call. V was cut by 4 bases and J by 7 bases, with 5 bases left in between. Looked up from germline, CDR1 is MNHEY and CDR2 is SVGAGI. The CDR3 has 12 residues. CDR3 sequence reads: CASSSLNSPLHF. CDR3 bases: TGTGCCAGCAGTTCGTTAAATTCACCCCTCCACTTT.

The chain carries TRBV6-5 and TRBJ1-2; D is unresolved. Germline lookup yields CDR1 MNHEY and CDR2 SVGAGI. V was pared by 2 bases and J by 4 bases, with 11 bases between. The CDR3 loop spans 14 amino acids. The CDR3 sequence is CASSYRGRSYGYTF. In DNA form, the CDR3 reads TGTGCCAGCAGTTACCGAGGGCGAAGCTATGGCTACACCTTC.